This T cell receptor (beta chain) was captured in a study of identical twins. The CDR3 is made up of 17 amino acids. The V gene end was trimmed by 3 bases and the J gene end by 0 bases; junction bases not matched to a gene: 6. Germline V CDR1 and CDR2: SGHVS, FNYEAQ. TCRdb re-called the 5' RACE reads through MiXCR, storing one row per CDR3 protein. The sample yields about 730,000 distinct CDR3 sequences, approximately 21% seen once. The same data also went into a second study, on T cells expressing NK-cell markers.

Specimen: PBMCs. This chain connects TRBV7-6 to TRBJ2-5; 11 bases align to TRBD2. This clonotype was obtained from a woman aged 18-29 years in good health. DNA for the CDR3: TGTGCCAGCAGCTTTACACTAGCGGGGGACTACCAAGAGACCCAGTACTTC. Its translation is CASSFTLAGDYQETQYF.